The rows below give T cell receptor beta chains drawn from one sample of a study of cytomegalovirus exposure and HLA in healthy donors. The repertoire was sequenced with immunoSEQ multiplex PCR; TCRdb's copy has only in-frame clones and lacks some. The sample holds 100,000 to 150,000 clones; around two thirds are singletons and the top ten take about 4.5%. The sample taken for sequencing was PBMCs. All receptors come from a man aged 60 to 69 in good health and CMV-seropositive. CDR3s include the opening cysteine and the closing phenylalanine or tryptophan. D genes are given only for firm matches. Size tells how often a clone was seen (once, few, many) or the class of an expanded clone, and some rows leave it out.

CDR3 length: 18; clone size: NA; D gene: TRBD2; J gene: TRBJ2-3; V gene: TRBV7-9; CDR3 protein: CASSSTRGLAGDADTQYF; CDR3 DNA: TGTGCCAGCAGCTCCACACGGGGGCTAGCGGGGGACGCAGATACGCAGTATTTT
CDR3 length: 10; clone size: NA; D gene: NA; J gene: TRBJ1-1; V gene: TRBV2; CDR3 protein: CASSERVAFF; CDR3 DNA: TGTGCCAGCAGTGAAAGAGTGGCTTTCTTT
CDR3 length: 10; clone size: NA; D gene: NA; J gene: TRBJ1-1; V gene: TRBV30; CDR3 protein: CAWSPLGAFF; CDR3 DNA: TGTGCCTGGAGTCCACTCGGGGCTTTCTTT
CDR3 length: 13; clone size: NA; D gene: NA; J gene: TRBJ2-3; V gene: TRBV2; CDR3 protein: CASSGQGSDTQYF; CDR3 DNA: TGTGCCAGCAGTGGGCAGGGATCAGATACGCAGTATTTT
CDR3 length: 15; clone size: NA; D gene: NA; J gene: TRBJ1-1; V gene: TRBV4-1; CDR3 protein: CASSQDRSWNTEAFF; CDR3 DNA: TGCGCCAGCAGCCAAGATAGGAGCTGGAACACTGAAGCTTTCTTT
CDR3 length: 14; clone size: few; D gene: TRBD2; J gene: TRBJ2-5; V gene: TRBV7-7; CDR3 protein: CASSQAGGQETQYF; CDR3 DNA: TGTGCTAGCAGCCAAGCGGGGGGCCAAGAGACCCAGTACTTC
CDR3 length: 14; clone size: NA; D gene: TRBD1; J gene: TRBJ1-2; V gene: TRBV27; CDR3 protein: CASRRTGRDYGYTF; CDR3 DNA: TGTGCCAGCAGGCGGACAGGTAGAGACTATGGCTACACCTTC
CDR3 length: 12; clone size: NA; D gene: TRBD1; J gene: TRBJ1-2; V gene: TRBV7-9; CDR3 protein: CASSWTGAGYTF; CDR3 DNA: TGTGCCAGCAGCTGGACAGGGGCTGGCTACACCTTC
CDR3 length: 15; clone size: NA; D gene: NA; J gene: TRBJ2-5; V gene: TRBV10-1; CDR3 protein: CASSEGGAAGETQYF; CDR3 DNA: TGCGCCAGCAGTGAAGGAGGCGCAGCGGGTGAGACCCAGTACTTC
CDR3 length: 13; clone size: few; D gene: NA; J gene: TRBJ2-5; V gene: TRBV30; CDR3 protein: CAWGATNQETQYF; CDR3 DNA: TGTGCCTGGGGGGCCACTAACCAAGAGACCCAGTACTTC
CDR3 length: 14; clone size: NA; D gene: TRBD1; J gene: TRBJ2-2; V gene: TRBV28; CDR3 protein: CASTGQSNTGELFF; CDR3 DNA: TGTGCCAGCACGGGACAGTCGAACACCGGGGAGCTGTTTTTT
CDR3 length: 12; clone size: NA; D gene: NA; J gene: TRBJ1-4; V gene: TRBV9; CDR3 protein: CASSAGTGKLFF; CDR3 DNA: TGTGCCAGCAGCGCCGGGACTGGAAAACTGTTTTTT
CDR3 length: 14; clone size: NA; D gene: TRBD2; J gene: TRBJ2-2; V gene: TRBV19; CDR3 protein: CASRNGLAGWELFF; CDR3 DNA: TGTGCCAGTAGAAATGGACTAGCGGGGTGGGAGCTGTTTTTT
CDR3 length: 15; clone size: NA; D gene: NA; J gene: TRBJ1-1; V gene: TRBV9; CDR3 protein: CASSVEPGMNTEAFF; CDR3 DNA: TGTGCCAGCAGCGTAGAACCAGGAATGAACACTGAAGCTTTCTTT
CDR3 length: 12; clone size: NA; D gene: NA; J gene: TRBJ2-7; V gene: TRBV11-2; CDR3 protein: CASSPQSYEQYF; CDR3 DNA: TGTGCCAGCAGCCCACAATCTTATGAGCAGTACTTC
CDR3 length: 15; clone size: NA; D gene: TRBD1; J gene: TRBJ1-2; V gene: TRBV5-6; CDR3 protein: CASSLGQGSNYGYTF; CDR3 DNA: TGTGCCAGCAGCTTAGGACAGGGATCTAACTATGGCTACACCTTC
CDR3 length: 15; clone size: NA; D gene: TRBD1; J gene: TRBJ1-4; V gene: TRBV5-1; CDR3 protein: CASTLSTGDNEKLFF; CDR3 DNA: TGCGCCAGCACCCTATCGACAGGGGACAATGAAAAACTGTTTTTT
CDR3 length: 16; clone size: few; D gene: NA; J gene: TRBJ2-1; V gene: TRBV11-2; CDR3 protein: CASSLDGDNLHHEQFF; CDR3 DNA: TGTGCCAGCAGCTTAGATGGGGACAACCTCCACCACGAGCAGTTCTTC
CDR3 length: 14; clone size: NA; D gene: NA; J gene: TRBJ1-5; V gene: TRBV28; CDR3 protein: CASSSGFSGQPQHF; CDR3 DNA: TGTGCCAGCAGTTCAGGGTTTAGCGGTCAGCCCCAGCATTTT
CDR3 length: 14; clone size: few; D gene: NA; J gene: TRBJ1-1; V gene: TRBV11-2; CDR3 protein: CASSVGSRWTEAFF; CDR3 DNA: TGTGCCAGCAGCGTGGGCAGTCGCTGGACTGAAGCTTTCTTT
CDR3 length: 15; clone size: few; D gene: NA; J gene: TRBJ2-2; V gene: TRBV6-6; CDR3 protein: CASSLMAGINGELFF; CDR3 DNA: TGTGCCAGCAGCTTAATGGCGGGGATCAACGGGGAGCTGTTTTTT
CDR3 length: 17; clone size: NA; D gene: NA; J gene: TRBJ1-5; V gene: TRBV28; CDR3 protein: CASSLRASPRGSQPQHF; CDR3 DNA: TGTGCCAGCAGTCTTAGGGCATCGCCGAGGGGGAGTCAGCCCCAGCATTTT
CDR3 length: 13; clone size: few; D gene: NA; J gene: TRBJ2-1; V gene: TRBV18; CDR3 protein: CASSPSGHNEQFF; CDR3 DNA: TGTGCCAGCTCACCATCTGGGCACAATGAGCAGTTCTTC
CDR3 length: 14; clone size: NA; D gene: NA; J gene: TRBJ1-1; V gene: TRBV5-1; CDR3 protein: CASSLISTNTEAFF; CDR3 DNA: TGCGCCAGCAGCTTGATCTCGACAAACACTGAAGCTTTCTTT
CDR3 length: 15; clone size: NA; D gene: TRBD1; J gene: TRBJ1-5; V gene: TRBV19; CDR3 protein: CASRGGQGRNQPQHF; CDR3 DNA: TGTGCCAGTAGGGGGGGACAGGGTAGGAATCAGCCCCAGCATTTT
CDR3 length: 16; clone size: NA; D gene: NA; J gene: TRBJ1-1; V gene: TRBV4-1; CDR3 protein: CASSNIAGTGSPEAFF; CDR3 DNA: TGCGCCAGCAGTAATATTGCCGGAACGGGGTCCCCTGAAGCTTTCTTT
CDR3 length: 14; clone size: NA; D gene: NA; J gene: TRBJ1-5; V gene: TRBV15; CDR3 protein: CATSKIWEGQPQHF; CDR3 DNA: TGTGCCACCAGTAAGATCTGGGAGGGTCAGCCCCAGCATTTT
CDR3 length: 13; clone size: NA; D gene: TRBD1; J gene: TRBJ2-1; V gene: TRBV5-6; CDR3 protein: CASSVQGGNEQFF; CDR3 DNA: TGTGCCAGCAGCGTACAGGGGGGCAATGAGCAGTTCTTC
CDR3 length: 12; clone size: few; D gene: NA; J gene: TRBJ2-7; V gene: TRBV30; CDR3 protein: CAWSASSYEQYF; CDR3 DNA: TGTGCCTGGAGTGCTTCCTCCTACGAGCAGTACTTC
CDR3 length: 16; clone size: NA; D gene: TRBD1; J gene: TRBJ2-1; V gene: TRBV25-1; CDR3 protein: CASSEWRQGAGGEQFF; CDR3 DNA: TGTGCCAGCAGTGAATGGCGGCAGGGGGCCGGAGGTGAGCAGTTCTTC
CDR3 length: 15; clone size: NA; D gene: TRBD1; J gene: TRBJ2-7; V gene: TRBV30; CDR3 protein: CAWSNSGQGIYEQYF; CDR3 DNA: TGTGCCTGGAGTAATTCGGGACAGGGGATCTACGAGCAGTACTTC
CDR3 length: 14; clone size: NA; D gene: NA; J gene: TRBJ2-5; V gene: TRBV28; CDR3 protein: CASSMGGVQETQYF; CDR3 DNA: TGTGCCAGCAGTATGGGGGGAGTCCAAGAGACCCAGTACTTC
CDR3 length: 13; clone size: once; D gene: NA; J gene: TRBJ1-2; V gene: TRBV7-6; CDR3 protein: CASSGQFNYGYTF; CDR3 DNA: TGTGCCAGCAGCGGCCAATTTAACTATGGCTACACCTTC
CDR3 length: 14; clone size: NA; D gene: TRBD1; J gene: TRBJ2-7; V gene: TRBV7-2; CDR3 protein: CASSLVQGSHEQYF; CDR3 DNA: TGTGCCAGCAGCTTGGTACAGGGGTCCCACGAGCAGTACTTC
CDR3 length: 17; clone size: NA; D gene: TRBD2; J gene: TRBJ2-5; V gene: TRBV27; CDR3 protein: CASSRGTSGGFQETQYF; CDR3 DNA: TGTGCCAGCAGTAGGGGAACTAGCGGGGGGTTCCAAGAGACCCAGTACTTC
CDR3 length: 15; clone size: NA; D gene: NA; J gene: TRBJ1-2; V gene: TRBV5-4; CDR3 protein: CASSLETGPRYGYTF; CDR3 DNA: TGTGCCAGCAGCCTCGAGACAGGACCTCGCTATGGCTACACCTTC
CDR3 length: 11; clone size: few; D gene: NA; J gene: TRBJ1-4; V gene: TRBV10-3; CDR3 protein: CAISEGGQLFF; CDR3 DNA: TGTGCCATCAGTGAAGGGGGTCAACTGTTTTTT
CDR3 length: 13; clone size: NA; D gene: TRBD1; J gene: TRBJ1-5; V gene: TRBV6-1; CDR3 protein: CASSGDRDQPQHF; CDR3 DNA: TGTGCCAGCAGTGGGGACAGGGATCAGCCCCAGCATTTT
CDR3 length: 14; clone size: NA; D gene: TRBD2; J gene: TRBJ2-5; V gene: TRBV2; CDR3 protein: CASRSRGVGETQYF; CDR3 DNA: TGTGCCAGCAGATCTCGGGGGGTGGGGGAGACCCAGTACTTC
CDR3 length: 13; clone size: few; D gene: NA; J gene: TRBJ2-2; V gene: TRBV4-1; CDR3 protein: CTSSRDFTGELFF; CDR3 DNA: TGCACCAGCAGTCGGGACTTCACCGGGGAGCTGTTTTTT
CDR3 length: 14; clone size: NA; D gene: TRBD1; J gene: TRBJ1-2; V gene: TRBV5-1; CDR3 protein: CASSLEPTLGQGHF; CDR3 DNA: TGCGCCAGCAGCTTGGAACCCACGCTAGGACAGGGGCACTTC
CDR3 length: 15; clone size: NA; D gene: NA; J gene: TRBJ2-7; V gene: TRBV7-5; CDR3 protein: CVRSLETGRTYEQYF; CDR3 DNA: TGTGTCAGAAGCCTAGAGACAGGGCGAACCTACGAGCAGTACTTC
CDR3 length: 15; clone size: NA; D gene: NA; J gene: TRBJ2-3; V gene: TRBV5-1; CDR3 protein: CASSLGGDLWDTQYF; CDR3 DNA: TGCGCCAGCAGCTTGGGCGGGGATTTATGGGATACGCAGTATTTT
CDR3 length: 16; clone size: NA; D gene: TRBD2; J gene: TRBJ2-5; V gene: TRBV5-8; CDR3 protein: CASSLGSGGPQETQYF; CDR3 DNA: TGTGCCAGCAGCTTGGGTAGCGGGGGGCCCCAAGAGACCCAGTACTTC
CDR3 length: 15; clone size: NA; D gene: NA; J gene: TRBJ1-2; V gene: TRBV6-1; CDR3 protein: CASSEGLSGGYGYTF; CDR3 DNA: TGTGCCAGCAGTGAAGGCCTATCGGGTGGCTATGGCTACACCTTC
CDR3 length: 12; clone size: NA; D gene: NA; J gene: TRBJ1-2; V gene: TRBV28; CDR3 protein: CASRQGGLGYTF; CDR3 DNA: TGTGCCAGCCGCCAAGGTGGGCTTGGCTACACCTTC
CDR3 length: 15; clone size: NA; D gene: TRBD2; J gene: TRBJ2-5; V gene: TRBV28; CDR3 protein: CASSFVAGNQETQYF; CDR3 DNA: TGTGCCAGCAGTTTTGTAGCGGGGAACCAAGAGACCCAGTACTTC
CDR3 length: 14; clone size: NA; D gene: NA; J gene: TRBJ2-7; V gene: TRBV28; CDR3 protein: CASSFSRKTYEQYF; CDR3 DNA: TGTGCCAGCAGTTTCTCGCGGAAAACCTACGAGCAGTACTTC
CDR3 length: 13; clone size: NA; D gene: NA; J gene: TRBJ2-3; V gene: TRBV18; CDR3 protein: CASSPGQTDTQYF; CDR3 DNA: TGTGCCAGCTCACCAGGGCAGACAGATACGCAGTATTTT
CDR3 length: 15; clone size: many; D gene: NA; J gene: TRBJ1-3; V gene: TRBV28; CDR3 protein: CASSFHGNSGNTIYF; CDR3 DNA: TGTGCCAGCAGTTTTCACGGGAACTCTGGAAACACCATATATTTT
CDR3 length: 13; clone size: NA; D gene: NA; J gene: TRBJ1-2; V gene: TRBV5-6; CDR3 protein: CASSLENRWGYTF; CDR3 DNA: TGTGCCAGCAGCTTGGAGAACCGGTGGGGCTACACCTTC
CDR3 length: 13; clone size: NA; D gene: NA; J gene: TRBJ1-1; V gene: TRBV6-1; CDR3 protein: CASSEQGSTEAFF; CDR3 DNA: TGTGCCAGCAGTGAACAGGGTAGCACTGAAGCTTTCTTT